What follows are 15 T cell receptor beta chains derived from one specimen sequenced in a study of cytomegalovirus exposure and HLA in healthy donors. This PCR relied on a set of 60 Vbeta primers and 13 Jbeta primers. Sequencing was performed with immunoSEQ multiplex PCR; in TCRdb, only in-frame clones are kept and a portion is missing. The sample consists of about 190,000 clones, 79% of them appearing once. Input material: PBMCs. All receptors derive from a woman younger than 35 in good health and CMV-seronegative.

The genes are TRBV14 and TRBJ1-3; D gene uncertain. The germline V gene encodes CDR1 SGHDN and CDR2 FVKESK. The CDR3 contains 12 residues. The V and J ends lost 4 bases and 2 bases respectively, with 3 bases between them. The CDR3 here is CASSRAGNTIYF. The CDR3 nucleotides read TGTGCCAGCAGCCGAGCTGGAAACACCATATATTTT.

Remarks on this clone: This is likely a read error, given that the CDR3 carries no conserved phenylalanine or tryptophan at its end. The DNA is left out, because the CDR3 cannot be placed on it with certainty; the CDR3 is given as TCRdb lists it. The chain uses TRBV19 and TRBJ1-4; the table assigns TRBD1, which was not confirmed against the DNA. Including both end residues, the CDR3 is 9 amino acids long. CDR1 and CDR2 (germline): LNHDA, SQIVND (reference sequence). This CDR3 reads CASSGQGVS.

The chain recombines TRBV12-5 with TRBJ2-3; 7 positions agree with TRBD1. The CDR3 has 16 amino acids. Germline-derived CDR1 and CDR2 are LGHNT and FRNRAP. Trimming took 1 base from V and 6 from J; bases not matched to a gene: 10. CDR3 sequence: CASGLGQQGPGDTQYF. The CDR3 DNA reads TGTGCTAGTGGTTTGGGACAACAGGGGCCGGGGGATACGCAGTATTTT.

The V gene is TRBV11-2, the J gene TRBJ2-5, with 7 positions matching TRBD1. V shed 5 bases, J shed 6 bases, and the junction held 3 bases outside the gene matches. This CDR3 is built from 12 residues. The germline V gene has CDR1 SGHAT and CDR2 FQNNGV. This CDR3 reads CASSQQGQTQYF. The CDR3 region has the DNA TGTGCCAGCAGCCAACAGGGGCAGACCCAGTACTTC.

V usage is TRBV29-1 and J usage is TRBJ2-5; TRBD1 matches 10 bases. TRBJ2-7 explains the end of the DNA better; the J call may be wrong. Germline CDR1 SQVTM, CDR2 ANQGSEA. This CDR3 is built from 14 residues. CDR3 bases: TGCAGCGTGGACCCGACCGGGACAGGGGACGAGCAGTACTTC. Its protein is CSVDPTGTGDEQYF.

DNA of the CDR3: TGTGCCAGTAGTATTTCCCGCAGGGGCTCTGGAAACACCATATATTTT. Protein product: CASSISRRGSGNTIYF. The chain carries TRBV19 and TRBJ1-3, with D tentatively TRBD1 (6 bases). Germline CDR1 reads LNHDA; CDR2 reads SQIVND (reference sequence). The V gene lost 3 bases and the J gene lost 0 bases, with 12 bases spanning the gap. This CDR3 spans 16 amino acids. Complete variable domain (other parts from reference TRBV19 and TRBJ1-3): DGGITQSPKYLFRKEGQNVTLSCEQNLNHDAMYWYRQDPGQGLRLIYYSQIVNDFQKGDIAEGYSVSREKKESFPLTVTSAQKNPTAFYLCASSISRRGSGNTIYFGEGSWLTVV.

This clone was found once. V and J are TRBV6-5 and TRBJ2-5; TRBD2 aligns across 9 bases. The CDR3 spans 15 residues. The J segment lost 2 bases and the V segment lost 7 bases, leaving 8 bases of the junction unmatched. Germline V gene data show CDR1 as MNHEY and CDR2 as SVGAGI. CDR3 in DNA: TGTGCCAGCAAGGAGGGACTAGCCCTACAAGAGACCCAGTACTTC. Protein sequence: CASKEGLALQETQYF.

V usage is TRBV12-2 and J usage is TRBJ1-3; the table's D call, TRBD1, has no DNA check behind it. TRBV12-2 is listed as a pseudogene. The CDR3 length is 16 residues. The CDR3 here is CASRLGDRRSGNTIYF. CDR3 DNA: TGTGCAAGTCGCTTAGGGGACAGACGGTCTGGAAACACCATATATTTT.

This clone was seen more than once but under ten times. The chain employs TRBV9 and TRBJ2-2; 8 nucleotides line up with TRBD1. Unmatched junction bases numbered 7, after V lost 4 bases and J lost 5 bases. The CDR3 totals 15 residues. Germline lookup yields CDR1 SGDLS and CDR2 YYNGEE. CDR3 region: CASSIATGGTGELFF. CDR3 coding DNA: TGTGCCAGCAGCATCGCTACAGGGGGGACCGGGGAGCTGTTTTTT.

V and J are TRBV7-9 and TRBJ1-4; tentative D call: TRBD1 (6 bases). Trimming cost V 4 bases and J 8 bases, with 14 bases left between them. CDR3 length: 14 residues. From germline, CDR1 is SEHNR and CDR2 FQNEAQ (reference sequence). The CDR3: CASSSWDNGEKLFF. Written as DNA, the CDR3 is TGTGCCAGCAGCTCATGGGACAATGGCGAAAAACTGTTTTTT. The full variable domain, rest sourced from reference TRBV7-9 and TRBJ1-4, is DTGVSQNPRHKITKRGQNVTFRCDPISEHNRLYWYRQTLGQGPEFLTYFQNEAQLEKSRLLSDRFSAERPKGSFSTLEIQRTEQGDSAMYLCASSSWDNGEKLFFGSGTQLSVL.

The rearrangement links TRBV29-1 to TRBJ2-3; weak D call: TRBD2 (6 bases). Germline CDR1 reads SQVTM; CDR2 reads ANQGSEA. This CDR3 is 17 amino acids long. The V end was cut by 0 bases, the J end by 0 bases, with 16 bases between. CDR3 sequence (DNA): TGCAGCGTTGAAGAGGTCCCAAGGAGGGGAAGCACAGATACGCAGTATTTT. It is translated as CSVEEVPRRGSTDTQYF.

The chain employs TRBV6-5 and TRBJ2-7; 7 nucleotides line up with TRBD1. CDR1 and CDR2 from the germline V gene are MNHEY and SVGAGI. J lost 2 bases, V lost 1 base, and 2 bases had no gene match. The CDR3 extends over 14 amino acids. CDR3 amino acids: CASSYYRGPYEQYF. For the CDR3, the DNA is TGTGCCAGCAGTTACTATAGGGGGCCCTACGAGCAGTACTTC.

The chain is built from TRBV18 and TRBJ2-7; 9 bases agree with TRBD1. CDR1 is KGHSH and CDR2 is LQKENI in the germline V gene. Trimming removed 3 bases from V and 5 bases from J; junction bases left unmatched: 5. There are 14 residues in the CDR3. In DNA form, the CDR3 reads TGTGCCAGCTCACCGGGACAGGGTTTCAACGAGCAGTACTTC. Translating it yields CASSPGQGFNEQYF.

The chain uses TRBV5-1 and TRBJ1-1; possible D gene TRBD1, 5 bases. The germline gives CDR1 SGHRS, CDR2 YFSETQ. Trimming took off 4 bases at V and 3 bases at J, with 16 bases between the two ends. The CDR3 length is 15 residues. The CDR3 loop is CASSVQTWGDTEAFF. The CDR3 DNA reads as TGCGCCAGCAGCGTACAGACCTGGGGGGACACTGAAGCTTTCTTT.

The chain uses TRBV6-1 and TRBJ1-6; D ambiguous. The CDR3 has 16 residues. Germline V gives CDR1 MNHNS, CDR2 SASEGT. Trimming pared 2 bases from V and 7 bases from J, leaving 15 bases between. CDR3 residues: CASSEIGGGNNSPLHF. The CDR3 nucleotides read TGTGCCAGCAGTGAAATTGGCGGAGGGAACAATTCACCCCTCCACTTT.